This T cell receptor (beta chain) comes out of a study of T cell responses to AZD1222 COVID-19 vaccine. General study results and limits: Clonal diversity was possibly underestimated; the donors were predominantly white British and more often female.

Worth noting for this clone: The antigen is undetermined.

Germline CDR1 SGHDN, CDR2 FVKESK. Germline trimming cut 0 bases from V and 4 bases from J; bases unmatched to any gene: 12. This CDR3 is built from 17 residues. Repertoires were generated with immunoSEQ multiplex PCR, while TCRdb's copy carries only in-frame clones and drops some. The sample yields over 110,000 clones, 85% to 95% seen once. Sequencing used peripheral blood, obtained 28 days after the second AZD1222 dose. The sequence was collected from an adult who received the AZD1222 COVID-19 vaccine. This chain uses TRBV14 with TRBJ2-7, with 7 bases identical to TRBD1. CDR3 nucleotide sequence: TGTGCCAGCAGCCAAGAGACAGGGAGCCCCTCCACTTACGAGCAGTACGTC. Amino acid sequence: CASSQETGSPSTYEQYV.